The 21 T cell receptor beta chains given below trace back to one sample, sequenced in a study of Japanese encephalitis immunity and Zika vaccine responses. TCRdb used MiXCR to reprocess the 5' RACE reads, holding one entry per CDR3 protein. The repertoire holds around 160 distinct CDR3 sequences, with approximately 0.68% as singletons. PBMCs were CFSE-labeled and cultured for approximately 6 days with peptide pools at about 1 ug/mL each. Proliferating CD4 T cells were sorted unfixed as live CD56-CD19-CD16-CD3+CD4+ CFSE-low cells. Sequenced material: antigen-activated CD4+ T cells from blood, cultured, taken during a Zika inactivated vaccine study. These receptors were obtained from an adult woman who received an inactivated Zika virus vaccine.

By frequency in the sample, this clonotype is large (0.1 to 1%). The V gene is TRBV12-3 or TRBV12-4, the J gene TRBJ1-2; TRBD1 aligns across 9 bases. The trim removed 3 bases at V and 5 bases at J, leaving 1 base unmatched. The CDR3 sequence is 13 residues long. The CDR3 nucleotides read TGTGCCAGCAGTTTGGGGACAGGGTATGGCTACACCTTC. Translation gives CASSLGTGYGYTF.

The chain has TRBV5-1 and TRBJ1-4; D is possibly TRBD1 (6 bases). The CDR3 extends over 14 amino acids. CDR1 is SGHRS, CDR2 YFSETQ, per germline. The V end was cut by 9 bases, the J end by 5 bases, with 17 bases between. CDR3 region: CATRASGGNEKLFF. DNA of the CDR3: TGCGCCACTCGGGCGTCCGGGGGCAATGAAAAACTGTTTTTT.

By sample share, this clonotype is hyperexpanded. The genes are TRBV7-2 and TRBJ2-1, with D maybe TRBD1 (6 bases). Trimming left V 5 bases short and J 9 bases short, with 14 bases between. CDR1 is SGHTA, CDR2 FQGNSA, per germline. The length of the CDR3 is 13 residues. In DNA, the CDR3 is TGTGCCAGCAGCAATCAGGGGACGGCTGAGCAGTTCTTC. It encodes CASSNQGTAEQFF. The full variable domain, rest sourced from reference TRBV7-2 and TRBJ2-1, is GAGVSQSPSNKVTEKGKDVELRCDPISGHTALYWYRQSLGQGLEFLIYFQGNSAPDKSGLPSDRFSAERTGGSVSTLTIQRTQQEDSAVYLCASSNQGTAEQFFGPGTRLTVL.

This clonotype is categorized as large (0.1 to 1%). The V and J genes are TRBV7-2 and TRBJ1-5; the D is unclear. The V end lost 6 bases, the J end lost 3 bases, and 9 bases lay between the germline ends. CDR3 length: 13 amino acids. The germline V gene encodes CDR1 SGHTA and CDR2 FQGNSA. The CDR3 DNA sequence: TGTGCCAGCAGTTGGGATATCAATCAGCCCCAGCATTTT. Protein sequence: CASSWDINQPQHF.

This clonotype qualifies as hyperexpanded. The gene calls are TRBV5-1 and TRBJ2-5; possible D gene TRBD1, 6 bases. Trimming took 0 bases from V and 0 from J, leaving 12 bases between them. This CDR3 has 16 amino acids. Per germline, CDR1 SGHRS and CDR2 YFSETQ. The CDR3 spells CASSLDGTPDQETQYF. CDR3 sequence (DNA): TGCGCCAGCAGCTTGGACGGGACACCGGACCAAGAGACCCAGTACTTC.

This clonotype was found a few times. The gene calls are TRBV10-3 and TRBJ2-1; a possible D gene is TRBD2 (6 bases). The CDR3 covers 18 residues. The V end lost 6 bases, the J end lost 2 bases, and 23 bases lay between the germline ends. Germline CDR1 and CDR2: ENHRY and SYGVKD. CDR3 region: CAIRPEGFNEAAYNEQFF. Here the CDR3 DNA reads TGTGCCATCAGACCGGAGGGATTTAACGAAGCTGCCTACAATGAGCAGTTCTTC.

This chain uses TRBV4-3 with TRBJ1-2, with 7 bases matching TRBD1. CDR3 length: 15 residues. Germline V CDR1 and CDR2: LGHNA, YSLEER. Trimming cost V 3 bases and J 7 bases; bases outside gene matches: 11. The CDR3 loop reads CASSHSQGVEGGYTF. In DNA, the CDR3 is TGCGCCAGCAGCCACTCCCAGGGGGTCGAAGGTGGCTACACCTTC.

In its sample, this clonotype ranks as large (0.1 to 1%). This sequence joins TRBV4-3 and TRBJ2-1; 11 bases fit TRBD2. Germline V gives CDR1 LGHNA, CDR2 YSLEER. Trimming cost V 2 bases and J 6 bases; bases outside gene matches: 3. This CDR3 contains 15 residues. In DNA, the CDR3 is TGCGCCAGCAGCCAACCTAGCGGGGGGCTCAATGAGCAGTTCTTC. Residues: CASSQPSGGLNEQFF.

In its sample, this clonotype ranks as hyperexpanded. V gene TRBV5-1 combines with J gene TRBJ1-1; 9 bases line up with TRBD1. Germline trimming cut 3 bases from V and 4 bases from J; bases unmatched to any gene: 7. There are 15 residues in the CDR3. The V gene's germline CDR1 is SGHRS and CDR2 YFSETQ. CDR3 nucleotide sequence: TGCGCCAGCAGCTCTGGGGACAGGGAGGGCACTGAAGCTTTCTTT. Its protein product is CASSSGDREGTEAFF.

This clonotype is termed large. The J gene is TRBJ2-5, the V gene TRBV29-1; 9 bases align to TRBD1. With 3 bases clipped from V and 13 bases from J, the junction kept 6 bases outside the gene matches. The CDR3 is 11 amino acids. Per germline, CDR1 SQVTM and CDR2 ANQGSEA. The CDR3 nucleotides read TGCAGCGTTGACCCGGGACAGGGAACGTACTTC. Translating gives CSVDPGQGTYF.

This clonotype ranks as large. The J gene is TRBJ2-2, the V gene TRBV6-2 or TRBV6-3; 14 bases match TRBD2. Germline V gene data show CDR1 as MNHEY and CDR2 as SVGEGT. There are 15 residues in the CDR3. V trimming: 8 bases; J trimming: 7 bases; junction bases outside the gene matches: 6. The CDR3 DNA is TGTGCCAGCGCGGGACTAGCGGGGGCGAGCGGGGAGCTGTTTTTT. This encodes CASAGLAGASGELFF.

This clonotype ranks as medium-sized (0.01 to 0.1%). This rearrangement joins TRBV5-1 to TRBJ2-7; 7 nucleotides match TRBD1. CDR1 and CDR2 from the germline V gene are SGHRS and YFSETQ. The J segment lost 7 bases and the V segment lost 1 base, leaving 11 bases of the junction unmatched. The CDR3 contains 15 residues. The CDR3 reads CASSLLTQGPWEQYF. CDR3 sequence (DNA): TGCGCCAGCAGCTTGTTGACACAGGGGCCTTGGGAGCAGTACTTC. Combining the CDR3 with reference TRBV5-1 and TRBJ2-7 gives the whole variable domain KAGVTQTPRYLIKTRGQQVTLSCSPISGHRSVSWYQQTPGQGLQFLFEYFSETQRNKGNFPGRFSGRQFSNSRSEMNVSTLELGDSALYLCASSLLTQGPWEQYFGPGTRLTVT.

By proportion, this clonotype is medium-sized. The chain is built from TRBV27 and TRBJ1-5; D is possibly TRBD1 (5 bases). CDR3 size: 15 residues. V lost 4 bases to trimming and J lost 6 bases, with 16 bases between them. CDR1 and CDR2 from the germline V gene are MNHEY and SMNVEV (reference sequence). The CDR3 loop is CASSSSRGEVQPQHF. The CDR3 DNA sequence: TGTGCCAGCAGTTCTTCTAGGGGAGAGGTTCAGCCCCAGCATTTT.

By share, this clonotype ranks as large (0.1 to 1%). This chain joins TRBV2 and TRBJ2-2; D uncertain. The V gene's germline CDR1 is SNHLY and CDR2 FYNNEI. V lost 4 bases and J lost 2, with 11 bases in between. There are 15 residues in the CDR3. The DNA for the CDR3 is TGTGCCAGCAGTGCAACGATAGAAAACACCGGGGAGCTGTTTTTT. Protein sequence: CASSATIENTGELFF.

By sample share, this clonotype is large. The chain employs TRBV7-9 and TRBJ2-1; 7 bases are a match to TRBD2. The CDR3 totals 16 residues. The V segment lost 7 bases and the J segment 2 bases; nucleotides outside the gene matches: 11. Germline CDR1 reads SEHNR; CDR2 reads FQNEAQ (reference sequence). The CDR3 DNA follows: TGTGCCAGCACCCTATCGATGGCGGGGGCCTACAATGAGCAGTTCTTC. Its protein product is CASTLSMAGAYNEQFF. Full variable domain (outside the CDR3, taken from reference TRBV7-9 and TRBJ2-1): DTGVSQNPRHKITKRGQNVTFRCDPISEHNRLYWYRQTLGQGPEFLTYFQNEAQLEKSRLLSDRFSAERPKGSFSTLEIQRTEQGDSAMYLCASTLSMAGAYNEQFFGPGTRLTVL.

In its sample, this clonotype ranks as large. The V gene is TRBV10-3, the J gene TRBJ1-1, with D perhaps matching TRBD1 (5 bases). Trimming shortened V by 4 bases and J by 3 bases, and 12 bases separated the two germline ends. Germline V lookup: CDR1 ENHRY, CDR2 SYGVKD. The CDR3 sequence is 14 residues long. As DNA, the CDR3 is TGTGCCATCAGTGTAAACGGGGGGGACACTGAAGCTTTCTTT. Translated, it gives CAISVNGGDTEAFF.

By proportion, this clonotype is medium-sized. A single base separates this from a much larger clone, so it may be a read error. CDR3 loop: CASSPRDPSGGYGYTF. CDR3 bases: TGCGCCAGCAGCCCCCGGGACCCAAGTGGTGGCTATGGCTACACCTTC. V is TRBV5-1 and J is TRBJ1-2; weak D call: TRBD1 (5 bases). Trimming stripped 4 bases from V and 4 bases from J, with 20 bases between. There are 16 residues in the CDR3. Germline CDR1 reads SGHRS; CDR2 reads YFSETQ.

This clonotype is categorized as large (0.1 to 1%). This CDR3 reads CASSPFGQEGETQYF. The CDR3, as DNA: TGTGCCAGCAGCCCCTTCGGGCAGGAGGGAGAGACCCAGTACTTC. The chain employs TRBV11-2 and TRBJ2-5; tentative D call: TRBD2 (6 bases). CDR1 and CDR2 from the germline V gene are SGHAT and FQNNGV. The V end lost 5 bases, the J end lost 4 bases, and 17 bases lay between the germline ends. The CDR3 has 15 residues.

By share, this clonotype ranks as large. The chain recombines TRBV4-3 with TRBJ1-1; 7 bases map to TRBD1. The CDR3 spans 15 residues. Germline V gives CDR1 LGHNA, CDR2 YSLEER. Trimming took 8 bases from V and 3 from J; bases not matched to a gene: 12. For the CDR3, the DNA is TGCGCCAGCTCCCAGATAGGGGGCGCGGACACTGAAGCTTTCTTT. The encoded protein is CASSQIGGADTEAFF.

In this sample, this clonotype is large. The chain has TRBV20-1 and TRBJ1-3; TRBD1 is a possible D gene (5 bases). CDR3 size: 15 residues. The V and J ends lost 6 bases and 0 bases respectively, with 15 bases between them. The germline CDR1 and CDR2 sequences are DFQATT and SNEGSKA (reference sequence). This CDR3 is CSARPGIDSGNTIYF. Written as DNA, the CDR3 is TGCAGTGCCAGACCAGGGATCGACTCTGGAAACACCATATATTTT.

In its sample, this clonotype ranks as medium-sized. The rearrangement uses TRBV28 and TRBJ1-4; no definite D call. This CDR3 spans 14 amino acids. V gave up 1 base and J gave up 6 bases, with 9 bases separating them. The germline CDR1 and CDR2 sequences are MDHEN and SYDVKM. DNA for the CDR3: TGTGCCAGCAGTTTATCCATCGGGTATGAAAAACTGTTTTTT. It translates to CASSLSIGYEKLFF.